This TCR beta chain was documented in a study of cytomegalovirus exposure and HLA in healthy donors. Study-wide points: In a later analysis, DRB1 alleles had the most associated TCRs; HLA-C alleles the fewest. Sequencing likely caused a cluster of highly shared sequence variants.

With regard to this clone: Antigen: not known.

The CDR3 has 15 residues. Germline assignment: CDR1 SGHNT and CDR2 YYREEE (reference sequence). V was cut by 4 bases and J by 2 bases, with 10 bases left in between. PCR used 60 Vbeta primers and 13 Jbeta primers. TCRdb's copy holds only in-frame clones and misses some; the assay was immunoSEQ multiplex PCR. The repertoire holds approximately 190,000 clones, with approximately 80% as singletons. This clonotype was sampled from a man aged 35 to 55 in good health and CMV-seropositive. The rearrangement joins TRBV5-4 to TRBJ2-6, with D possibly matching TRBD1 (6 bases). Sequencing was done on a sample of PBMCs. Here the CDR3 reads CASSPNRAGANVLTF. The CDR3 nucleotides are TGTGCCAGCAGCCCAAACAGGGCTGGGGCCAACGTCCTGACTTTC. Complete variable domain (other parts from reference TRBV5-4 and TRBJ2-6): ETGVTQSPTHLIKTRGQQVTLRCSSQSGHNTVSWYQQALGQGPQFIFQYYREEENGRGNFPPRFSGLQFPNYSSELNVNALELDDSALYLCASSPNRAGANVLTFGAGSRLTVL.